This T cell receptor beta chain was found in a study of lymphopenia after photon versus proton radiotherapy. Overall study findings and caveats: Larger post-nadir TCR diversity loss correlated inversely with survival in deceased patients. Photon-treated patients lost naive T cells and TCR diversity; proton-treated stayed stable. Only patients who died were analyzed for survival; proton advantage is unproven. Oligoclonal CD8+ Temra expansion after nadir drove photon patients' diversity drop.

Of note for this clone: Its antigen is currently unknown.

Assay: immunoSEQ multiplex PCR; the TCRdb copy retains only in-frame clones and omits some. This sample yields tens of thousands of clones, of which about nine tenths are seen a single time; 11% belongs to the top ten. From germline, CDR1 is SGDLS and CDR2 YYNGEE. The CDR3 spans 14 residues. V was clipped by 4 bases and J by 4 bases, with 14 bases between them. J is TRBJ1-2 and V is TRBV9; D gene ambiguous. The sample consisted of peripheral blood, taken from a patient treated with proton-based radiotherapy. The TCR originated in a man older than 75 with esophageal cancer. In DNA, the CDR3 is TGTGCCAGCAGCCCCCGCGACGGACCCTATGGCTACACCTTC. Amino acid sequence: CASSPRDGPYGYTF.